The 2 T cell receptor beta chains in this list originate from one sample, sequenced in a study of Graves' ophthalmopathy and Graves' hyperthyroidism. RNA transcripts provided the template for amplifying TCR beta CDR3 regions. Following a first-round RT-PCR that used HTBI primers, a second-round multiplex PCR was carried out. TCRdb re-derived calls from the multiplex PCR reads in MiXCR, one entry per CDR3 protein. The data contain some 200,000 distinct CDR3 sequences, under 30% of them singletons. The sample was peripheral blood. The receptor set was obtained from a man aged 50 to 59 with Graves' ophthalmopathy.

The table lists this clonotype with many counts. The chain carries TRBV29-1 and TRBJ2-7; D may be TRBD1 (6 bases). Germline loops: CDR1 SQVTM, CDR2 ANQGSEA. This CDR3 has 14 amino acids. Trimming stripped 6 bases from V and 0 bases from J, with 15 bases between. The CDR3 is CSVAQGSSSYEQYF. In nucleotides, the CDR3 is TGCAGCGTCGCCCAGGGGTCTAGCTCCTACGAGCAGTACTTC.

This clonotype was observed at least ten times. V and J are TRBV29-1 and TRBJ2-7; 8 bases line up with TRBD2. Germline V gene sequence: CDR1 SQVTM, CDR2 ANQGSEA. The CDR3 has 13 amino acids. V lost 2 bases, J lost 0 bases, and 0 bases stayed unmatched. CDR3 region: CSVETSGSYEQYF. The CDR3 coding sequence is TGCAGCGTTGAAACTAGCGGCTCCTACGAGCAGTACTTC.